This entry is about one T cell receptor beta chain. This clonotype came up a few times. No cognate antigen has been identified for it. No per-base quality is available; no much larger clone lies one base away. The data belong to a study of T cells after yellow fever vaccination (dated by TCRdb to 2018 to 2020). In terms of the full investigation: The SMART-Seq v4 Ultra Low Input RNA kit was used to prepare libraries from fractions with low cell numbers. To track T-cell clones before and after primary and booster YFV17D yellow fever vaccination, bulk TCR alpha and beta repertoires were sequenced longitudinally. The cohort comprised two healthy male donors, one aged 18 to 30 and one aged 30 to 40 years. Bulk PBMC replicates and cell subsets were isolated from blood drawn at multiple timepoints before and after both primary and secondary immunization. General study outcomes and caveats: A small fraction of clonotypes appeared in both the CD4 and CD8 compartments, likely as a result of convergent recombination. Most clones expanded after primary vaccination were re-detected after the booster (almost 97% of CD4 and roughly 87% of CD8), suggesting broad memory maintenance. Computational filtering was required because FACS-sorted repertoires could contain abundant contaminating clonotypes from the bulk population. The secondary T-cell response was weaker than the primary response but faster, peaking on day 5 instead of day 15. The study included only a couple of donors, which limits how far the findings can be generalized.

The label giving this sample's treatment or condition can be read as: live attenuated yellow fever vaccine strain. Two biological replicates of bulk PBMCs were collected at each blood-draw timepoint. A standard Ficoll-Paque protocol was used to isolate PBMCs from peripheral blood. RNA was extracted with TriZol from bulk PBMCs, CD4 and CD8 fractions, and dextramer-positive and dextramer-negative fractions. TCR cDNA was synthesized by 5'RACE template switching, which introduced a universal primer site and unique molecular identifiers. Priming of cDNA synthesis was performed from both the TCR alpha and TCR beta constant segments. Libraries were amplified in two PCR steps, with sample barcodes and sequencing adapters added in the second step. Sequencing of libraries was done on Illumina HiSeq 2500 (2x100 bp) or NovaSeq (2x150 bp). On the authors' methods: Reads were demultiplexed and collapsed into UMI consensus sequences with MIGEC, and V(D)J alignment was performed with MiXCR. Vaccine-responding clonotypes were defined with edgeR using replicate PBMC samples, requiring FDR below 0.01 and a log2 fold change above 5 up to day 15. Bulk clonotypes were assigned CD4 or CD8 identity according to which sequenced CD4 or CD8 repertoire held them at higher abundance. In TCRdb, the public reads were trimmed at Q25 with fastp and aligned with MiXCR, with productive beta chains retained. Entries are consolidated by CDR3 protein sequence, retaining the most common genes and DNA. TCRdb assigned the V and J calls; the authors' analysis was not used. For this sample the table gives hundreds of thousands of distinct CDR3 sequences, of which about 6.2% were detected only once. The top ten hold 15% of the sample.

The CDR3, cysteine through phenylalanine, is 16 amino acids long. Only the CDR3 region is kept as DNA, spanning 48 bases read in frame from base 1. V and J are truncated by 1 base and 2 bases respectively, leaving an intervening sequence of 12 bases. The specimen was PBMCs, collected 5 days after the yellow fever booster vaccination. This TCR derives from a man aged 25-45 years who received the YFV17D yellow fever vaccine. Here the chain combines TRBV12-3 or TRBV12-4 and TRBJ2-1; a confident D gene designation cannot be given. The CDR3 has the sequence CASSLVEASAYNEQFF. The bases are TGTGCCAGCAGTTTAGTGGAAGCTTCAGCCTACAATGAGCAGTTCTTC.